This TCR beta chain was observed in a study of T cell changes during pregnancy in multiple sclerosis. V dropped 4 bases and J dropped 4; count of bases not matched to a gene: 3. Germline V gives CDR1 SGHRS, CDR2 YFSETQ. CDR3 length: 14 amino acids. The assay was immunoSEQ multiplex PCR, and TCRdb's table has in-frame clones only and misses some. Of about 64,000 clones detected, about 96% appear once; the ten largest clones hold roughly 2.3%. This material consisted of CD8+ T cells from peripheral blood mononuclear cells, taken after pregnancy. This TCR was sampled from a female donor with multiple sclerosis, enrolled in a pregnancy study. This chain links TRBV5-1 with TRBJ2-7; 12 bases are a match to TRBD1. Here the CDR3 DNA reads TGCGCCAGCAGCCAGGGACAGGGGGCGTACGAGCAGTACTTC. Its translation is CASSQGQGAYEQYF. Combining the CDR3 with reference TRBV5-1 and TRBJ2-7 gives the whole variable domain KAGVTQTPRYLIKTRGQQVTLSCSPISGHRSVSWYQQTPGQGLQFLFEYFSETQRNKGNFPGRFSGRQFSNSRSEMNVSTLELGDSALYLCASSQGQGAYEQYFGPGTRLTVT.